This record covers a single TCR beta chain. Antigen unknown. This CDR3 spans 13 amino acids. Trimming stripped 6 bases from V and 4 bases from J, with 10 bases between. Germline V CDR1 and CDR2: SNHLY, FYNNEI. This sample stems from a study of T cell responses to AZD1222 COVID-19 vaccine. General study results and limits: After two AZD1222 doses, spike-specific TCR breadth and depth rose versus day 0. The CD4 TCRs associated with vaccination extended across spike and predominated at 160-218 and 743-854. Reportedly, nearly half of unique spike TCRs recognized epitopes outside B.1.351/B.1.1.7 mutations.

Sequencing used immunoSEQ multiplex PCR; TCRdb keeps in-frame clones, though not all of them. The profile shows about 110,000 clones, about 88% of them singletons. This chain links TRBV2 with TRBJ1-5; D is ambiguous. Sample: peripheral blood, taken on day 0 of AZD1222 vaccination. This TCR was sampled from an adult in good health. CDR3: CASRLDANQPQHF. As DNA, the CDR3 is TGTGCCAGCAGGTTGGACGCTAATCAGCCCCAGCATTTT.